Below are 16 T cell receptor beta chains sequenced from a single sample in a study of PD-L1 blockade in urothelial cancer. Profiled with immunoSEQ multiplex PCR; TCRdb holds only in-frame clones, not every one. The sample records under 40,000 clones, roughly 87% being singletons. As to time point: peripheral blood 6 weeks after treatment start. Sample: PBMCs, taken around atezolizumab (anti-PD-L1) treatment. The receptors shown here come from an older man with urothelial cancer.

This clone was detected only a few times. V is TRBV6-6 and J is TRBJ2-5; TRBD2 aligns across 7 bases. The CDR3 is made up of 13 amino acids. The J segment lost 5 bases and the V segment lost 6 bases, leaving 6 bases of the junction unmatched. Germline loops: CDR1 MNHNY, CDR2 SVGAGI (reference sequence). CDR3: CASSPGLGETQYF. CDR3 in DNA: TGTGCCAGCAGCCCCGGACTAGGGGAGACCCAGTACTTC.

The gene calls are TRBV29-1 and TRBJ1-1; maybe TRBD1 (6 bases). The CDR3 has 14 amino acids. Trimming took 6 bases from V and 5 from J, leaving 19 bases between them. The germline gives CDR1 SQVTM, CDR2 ANQGSEA. CDR3 protein: CSVLARGRRTEAFF. The DNA for the CDR3 is TGCAGCGTCCTGGCGCGGGGGCGGAGGACTGAAGCTTTCTTT.

This chain links TRBV11-2 with TRBJ2-5, with 9 bases fitting TRBD2. Germline V gives CDR1 SGHAT, CDR2 FQNNGV. The CDR3 covers 15 residues. Trimming at V came to 5 bases and at J to 2 bases, leaving 6 bases not matched to a gene. The CDR3 DNA is TGTGCCAGCAGCGGACGGACTAGCGCACAAGAGACCCAGTACTTC. Translation gives CASSGRTSAQETQYF.

The chain links TRBV29-1 to TRBJ1-2; no definite D call. Trimming pared 1 base from V and 7 bases from J, leaving 7 bases between. The CDR3 is 11 amino acids. Germline loops: CDR1 SQVTM, CDR2 ANQGSEA. The CDR3 DNA reads TGCAGCGTTGAAGTCGGAGGTGGCTACACCTTC. Encoded protein: CSVEVGGGYTF.

Regarding this clone: Relative to the germline gene, one junction end is altered; a read error may explain this. The gene calls are TRBV6-5 and TRBJ2-7; D is perhaps TRBD1 (6 bases). Germline V lookup: CDR1 MNHEY, CDR2 SVGAGI. The CDR3 spans 14 residues. In nucleotides, the CDR3 is TGTGCCAGCAGTTCCCCGACAGGCTCCAACGAGCAGTACTTC. It translates to CASSSPTGSNEQYF.

The gene calls are TRBV6-1 and TRBJ2-3; D is unresolved. This CDR3 is built from 15 residues. V lost 4 bases to trimming and J lost 2 bases, with 13 bases between them. Germline V gene lookup returns CDR1 MNHNS and CDR2 SASEGT. The CDR3 loop is CASSGGSSHTDTQYF. CDR3 in DNA: TGTGCCAGCAGTGGAGGCAGTTCTCACACAGATACGCAGTATTTT.

The V call is TRBV6-5, the J call TRBJ2-1; 14 bases agree with TRBD2. J was trimmed by 9 bases and V by 5 bases; bases with no gene match: 6. The germline V gene encodes CDR1 MNHEY and CDR2 SVGAGI. The CDR3 has 15 residues. The CDR3, as DNA: TGTGCCAGCAGTGGGGGACTAGCGGGAGTCAGTGAGCAGTTCTTC. Its protein product is CASSGGLAGVSEQFF.

This chain joins TRBV7-2 and TRBJ2-1; 9 bases line up with TRBD2. CDR3 length equals 15 residues. Trimming cost V 4 bases and J 5 bases; bases outside gene matches: 6. Germline CDR1 reads SGHTA; CDR2 reads FQGNSA. CDR3 bases: TGTGCCAGCAGCTCCGCTAGCGGGAATCACAATGAGCAGTTCTTC. Translation: CASSSASGNHNEQFF.

This clone counts as medium-sized. The V and J genes are TRBV11-3 and TRBJ2-7; 10 bases are a match to TRBD2. CDR3 length equals 15 residues. V dropped 5 bases and J dropped 3; count of bases not matched to a gene: 7. Germline loops: CDR1 SGHNT, CDR2 YENEEA. Written as DNA, the CDR3 is TGTGCCAGCAGCCCCAGCGGGAGGGCCCACTACGAGCAGTACTTC. Its translation: CASSPSGRAHYEQYF.

The V gene is TRBV5-6, the J gene TRBJ2-6, with TRBD1 matching over 9 bases. Germline assignment: CDR1 SGHDT and CDR2 YYEEEE. This CDR3 contains 14 residues. The V and J ends lost 4 bases and 9 bases, in that order; junction bases with no gene match: 5. This chain's CDR3 is CASSLGQGYNVLTF. Here the CDR3 DNA reads TGTGCCAGCAGCCTCGGACAGGGGTACAACGTCCTGACTTTC.

The chain employs TRBV28 and TRBJ2-2, with D unresolved. Trimming pared 3 bases from V and 0 bases from J, leaving 5 bases between. The V gene's germline CDR1 is MDHEN and CDR2 SYDVKM. The CDR3 has 14 residues. CDR3 sequence: CASSFSANTGELFF. Here the CDR3 DNA reads TGTGCCAGCAGTTTCTCCGCGAACACCGGGGAGCTGTTTTTT.

This clone has just one count. The chain joins TRBV9 to TRBJ1-4; D may be TRBD1 (5 bases). This CDR3 region has 15 residues. CDR1 is SGDLS, CDR2 YYNGEE, per germline. Trimming removed 4 bases from V and 5 bases from J, with 15 bases in between. CDR3 residues: CASSPQGVSNEKLFF. The CDR3 DNA is TGTGCCAGCAGCCCCCAAGGGGTATCAAATGAAAAACTGTTTTTT.

The V gene is TRBV5-1, the J gene TRBJ2-7, with D hard to call. The CDR3 totals 14 residues. Germline V CDR1 and CDR2: SGHRS, YFSETQ. The V end was cut by 2 bases, the J end by 5 bases, with 14 bases between. In nucleotides, the CDR3 is TGCGCCAGCAGCTTAACAGAAGTCCCCAACGAGCAGTACTTC. Translated: CASSLTEVPNEQYF.

The V call is TRBV9, the J call TRBJ1-2; possibly TRBD1 for D (6 bases). The ends were cut back, 0 bases at V and 6 bases at J, with 12 bases in the middle. The CDR3 is 14 amino acids. The germline gives CDR1 SGDLS, CDR2 YYNGEE. The DNA for the CDR3 is TGTGCCAGCAGCGTAGTCGTGTCAGGGGATGGCTACACCTTC. The encoded protein is CASSVVVSGDGYTF. The full variable domain, its missing parts supplied by reference TRBV9 and TRBJ1-2, is DSGVTQTPKHLITATGQRVTLRCSPRSGDLSVYWYQQSLDQGLQFLIQYYNGEERAKGNILERFSAQQFPDLHSELNLSSLELGDSALYFCASSVVVSGDGYTFGSGTRLTVV.

The chain carries TRBV28 and TRBJ1-2; 8 bases align to TRBD1. Germline CDR1 MDHEN, CDR2 SYDVKM. The CDR3 is made up of 14 amino acids. Unmatched junction bases numbered 9, after V lost 6 bases and J lost 6 bases. The CDR3 coding sequence is TGTGCCAGCAGGATCCAGGGACAGGTCCATGGCTACACCTTC. This translates into CASRIQGQVHGYTF.

The chain combines TRBV4-1 with TRBJ2-2, with 7 positions matching TRBD2. J lost 0 bases, V lost 0 bases, and 4 bases had no gene match. The length of the CDR3 is 17 residues. The germline V gene has CDR1 MGHRA and CDR2 YSYEKL. CDR3 sequence: CASSQDTSVSNTGELFF. CDR3 coding DNA: TGCGCCAGCAGCCAAGATACTAGCGTTTCGAACACCGGGGAGCTGTTTTTT.